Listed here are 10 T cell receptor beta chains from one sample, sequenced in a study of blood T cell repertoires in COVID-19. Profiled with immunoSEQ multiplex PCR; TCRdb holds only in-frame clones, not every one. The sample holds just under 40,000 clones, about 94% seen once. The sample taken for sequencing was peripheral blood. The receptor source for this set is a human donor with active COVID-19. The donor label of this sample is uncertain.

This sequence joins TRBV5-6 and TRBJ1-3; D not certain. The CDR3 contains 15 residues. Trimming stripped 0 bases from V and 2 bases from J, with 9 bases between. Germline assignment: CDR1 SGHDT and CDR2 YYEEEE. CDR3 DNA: TGTGCCAGCAGCTTGGCGGGATGGGCTGGAAACACCATATATTTT. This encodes CASSLAGWAGNTIYF. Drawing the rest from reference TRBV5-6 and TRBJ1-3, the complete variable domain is DAGVTQSPTHLIKTRGQQVTLRCSPKSGHDTVSWYQQALGQGPQFIFQYYEEEERQRGNFPDRFSGHQFPNYSSELNVNALLLGDSALYLCASSLAGWAGNTIYFGEGSWLTVV.

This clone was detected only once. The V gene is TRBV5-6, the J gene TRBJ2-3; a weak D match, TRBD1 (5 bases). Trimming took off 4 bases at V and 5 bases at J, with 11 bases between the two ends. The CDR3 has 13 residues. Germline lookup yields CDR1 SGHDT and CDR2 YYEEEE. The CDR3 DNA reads TGTGCCAGCAGCGCAAGCAGGGAAGATACGCAGTATTTT. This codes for CASSASREDTQYF.

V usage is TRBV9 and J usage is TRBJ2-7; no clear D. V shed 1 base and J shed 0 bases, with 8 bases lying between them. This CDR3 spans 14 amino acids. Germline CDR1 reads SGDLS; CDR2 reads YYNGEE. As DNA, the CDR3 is TGTGCCAGCAGCGTAATGCGGAGCTCCTACGAGCAGTACTTC. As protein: CASSVMRSSYEQYF.

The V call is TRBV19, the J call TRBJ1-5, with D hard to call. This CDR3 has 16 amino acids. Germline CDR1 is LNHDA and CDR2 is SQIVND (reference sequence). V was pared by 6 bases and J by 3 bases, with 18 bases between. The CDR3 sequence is CASSPNPGPTNQPQHF. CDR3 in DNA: TGTGCCAGTAGCCCAAACCCGGGTCCTACCAATCAGCCCCAGCATTTT. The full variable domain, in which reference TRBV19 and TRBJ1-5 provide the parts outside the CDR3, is DGGITQSPKYLFRKEGQNVTLSCEQNLNHDAMYWYRQDPGQGLRLIYYSQIVNDFQKGDIAEGYSVSREKKESFPLTVTSAQKNPTAFYLCASSPNPGPTNQPQHFGDGTRLSIL.

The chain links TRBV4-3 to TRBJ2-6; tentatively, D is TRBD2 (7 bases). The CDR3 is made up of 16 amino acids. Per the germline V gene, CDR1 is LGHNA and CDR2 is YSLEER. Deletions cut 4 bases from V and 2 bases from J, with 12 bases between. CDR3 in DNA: TGCGCCAGCAGCCCCGGCGGGGGCGCTGGGGCCAACGTCCTGACTTTC. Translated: CASSPGGGAGANVLTF.

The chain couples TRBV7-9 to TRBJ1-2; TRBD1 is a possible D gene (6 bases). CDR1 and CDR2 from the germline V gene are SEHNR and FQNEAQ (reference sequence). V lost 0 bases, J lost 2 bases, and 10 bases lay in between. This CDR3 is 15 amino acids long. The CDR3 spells CASSLAEGGNYGYTF. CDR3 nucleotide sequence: TGTGCCAGCAGCTTAGCTGAGGGGGGGAACTATGGCTACACCTTC.

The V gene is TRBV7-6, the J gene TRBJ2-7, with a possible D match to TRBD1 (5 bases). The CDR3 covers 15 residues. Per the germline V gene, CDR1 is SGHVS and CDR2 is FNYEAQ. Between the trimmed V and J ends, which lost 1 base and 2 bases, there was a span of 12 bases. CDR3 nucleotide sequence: TGTGCCAGCAGCTTAGGCCAGGGATTAGCCTACGAGCAGTACTTC. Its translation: CASSLGQGLAYEQYF.

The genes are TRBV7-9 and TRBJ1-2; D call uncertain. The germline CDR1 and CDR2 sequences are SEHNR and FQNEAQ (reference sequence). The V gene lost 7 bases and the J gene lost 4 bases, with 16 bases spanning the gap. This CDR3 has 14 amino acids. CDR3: CASNGEAGLYGYTF. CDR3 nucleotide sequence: TGTGCCAGCAACGGGGAAGCCGGTCTCTATGGCTACACCTTC.

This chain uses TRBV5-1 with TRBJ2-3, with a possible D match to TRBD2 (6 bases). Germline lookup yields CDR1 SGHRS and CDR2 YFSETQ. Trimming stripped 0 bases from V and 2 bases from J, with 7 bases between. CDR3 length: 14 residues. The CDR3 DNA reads TGCGCCAGCAGCTTGGGGGACTTCACAGATACGCAGTATTTT. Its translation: CASSLGDFTDTQYF.

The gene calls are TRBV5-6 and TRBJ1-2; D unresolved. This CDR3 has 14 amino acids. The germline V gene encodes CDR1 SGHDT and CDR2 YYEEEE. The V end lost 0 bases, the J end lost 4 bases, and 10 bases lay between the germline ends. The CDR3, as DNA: TGTGCCAGCAGCTTGGCACAGCATATCTATGGCTACACCTTC. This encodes CASSLAQHIYGYTF.